Listed below are T cell receptor beta chains from one sample, sequenced in a study of control samples from healthy donors and cancer patients. Using immunoSEQ multiplex PCR, the repertoire was profiled, and TCRdb retains in-frame clones only, with some absent. This sample has roughly 90,000 clones, with 70% to 90% found just once. Sequenced material: PBMCs. All receptors derive from a woman between 50 and 59 years old with colorectal cancer. CDR3s include the opening cysteine and the closing phenylalanine or tryptophan. The order of the fields is D gene, J gene, clone size, V gene, CDR3 DNA, CDR3 protein. The D gene is left open where the match is weak. Clone size is stated in some rows and not others, as once, few, many or a class when expanded.

TRBD1,TRBJ1-2,NA,TRBV3-1/TRBV3-2,TGTGCCAGCAGCCGAGGGGACAGCTATGGCTACACCTTC,CASSRGDSYGYTF
NA,TRBJ1-1,NA,TRBV18,TGTGCCAGCTCACCTTCAATGAACACTGAAGCTTTCTTT,CASSPSMNTEAFF
NA,TRBJ2-5,NA,TRBV2,TGTGCCAGCAGCCCAATCGGGGGGCCCAAAGAGACCCAGTACTTC,CASSPIGGPKETQYF
NA,TRBJ2-2,NA,TRBV7-3,TGTGCCAGCAGCTTAGGACAGAACACCGGGGAGCTGTTTTTT,CASSLGQNTGELFF
TRBD1,TRBJ2-3,NA,TRBV10-3,TGTGCCATCAGTGAAAGACAGGGGGAGGGAGATACGCAGTATTTT,CAISERQGEGDTQYF
NA,TRBJ1-5,once,TRBV3-1/TRBV3-2,TGTGCCAGCAGCCAAGGAGGATTTAATCAGCCCCAGCATTTT,CASSQGGFNQPQHF
NA,TRBJ1-5,few,TRBV19,TGTGCCAGTAGTATAGATTGGGAACCCCAGCATTTT,CASSIDWEPQHF
NA,TRBJ1-1,NA,TRBV28,TGTGCCAGCAGCCCCGGATCGAACACTGAAGCTTTCTTT,CASSPGSNTEAFF
NA,TRBJ1-6,NA,TRBV30,TGTGCCTGGAGTGGTGGAGTTCCTTCACCCCTCCACTTT,CAWSGGVPSPLHF
TRBD1,TRBJ1-5,once,TRBV6-2/TRBV6-3,TGTGCCAGCAGTTATCTGGGACAGGGCAATCAGCCCCAGCATTTT,CASSYLGQGNQPQHF
NA,TRBJ1-3,few,TRBV10-3,TGTGCCATCAGTGAGCGGGGGGGCCGAAACACCATATATTTT,CAISERGGRNTIYF
NA,TRBJ1-1,NA,TRBV7-3,TGTGCCAGCAGCTTAAAAAAGAACACTGAAGCTTTCTTT,CASSLKKNTEAFF
NA,TRBJ1-5,NA,TRBV6-6,TGTGCCAGCAGTTTCGTCGTCAATCAGCCCCAGCATTTT,CASSFVVNQPQHF
NA,TRBJ1-5,NA,TRBV7-2,TGTGCCAGCATGGACGGGGTGGGGGGCTATCAGCCCCAGCATTTT,CASMDGVGGYQPQHF
TRBD2,TRBJ2-1,NA,TRBV5-1,TGCGCCAGCAGCCAGTCGTCAGCGGGGGACAATGAGCAGTTCTTC,CASSQSSAGDNEQFF
NA,TRBJ2-4,NA,TRBV7-2,TGTGCCAGCAGCCTTATGGGCGGGCAGCTAGCCAAAAACATTCAGTACTTC,CASSLMGGQLAKNIQYF
TRBD1,TRBJ1-4,NA,TRBV5-6,TGTGCCAGCAGCTTCCGGACAGGATTTGAAAAACTGTTTTTT,CASSFRTGFEKLFF
NA,TRBJ2-3,NA,TRBV10-2,TGCGCCAGCACTGACTTTTATACGCAGTATTTT,CASTDFYTQYF
NA,TRBJ1-2,once,TRBV30,TGTGCCTGGGACGGGGGGGGCGGAGGCGGCTACACCTTC,CAWDGGGGGGYTF
NA,TRBJ1-5,NA,TRBV19,TGTGCCAGTAGTATCGGGGAGGAGCAGCCCCAGCATTTT,CASSIGEEQPQHF
NA,TRBJ1-1,NA,TRBV7-3,TGTGCCAGCAGCTTCGGGGTCAAGACCCACATGAACACTGAAGCTTTCTTT,CASSFGVKTHMNTEAFF
NA,TRBJ2-1,NA,TRBV6-2/TRBV6-3,TGTGCCAGCAGTTTCAGGGATAATGAGCAGTTCTTC,CASSFRDNEQFF